These 6 T cell receptor beta chains were sequenced from one sample in a study of cytomegalovirus exposure and HLA in healthy donors (dated by TCRdb to the late 2010s). The method was the immunoSEQ multiplex PCR assay. The multiplex PCR relied on a mix of 60 forward primers for TCR Vbeta segments and 13 reverse primers for TCR Jbeta segments. TCRdb's version of the immuneACCESS table is confined to in-frame rearrangements and falls short of the full clone set. An unresolved V gene accounts for under half of the shortfall where checked; the remainder is of unknown origin. The sample has 85,000 to 100,000 clones on record, over 60% of them singletons. The ten largest clones represent approximately 3.3% of the sample. The sample consisted of PBMCs. These receptors were obtained from a male donor in good health and CMV-seropositive.

This chain links TRBV27 with TRBJ2-5; D may be TRBD2 (5 bases). Judging by the DNA end, TRBJ2-7 fits better; the J call may be wrong. The CDR3 has 14 amino acids. CDR1 is MNHEY, CDR2 SMNVEV, per germline (reference sequence). The CDR3: CASSLSRQRVEQYF. The CDR3 nucleotides are TGTGCCAGCAGTTTATCGAGGCAGAGGGTCGAGCAGTACTTC.

The gene calls are TRBV9 and TRBJ1-1; D is undetermined. This CDR3 contains 13 residues. Trimming took 0 bases from V and 1 from J, leaving 4 bases between them. Germline V gives CDR1 SGDLS, CDR2 YYNGEE. This CDR3 reads CASSVAQNTEAFF. The CDR3 DNA reads as TGTGCCAGCAGCGTAGCACAGAACACTGAAGCTTTCTTT.

This clone appeared a few times. The chain carries TRBV27 and TRBJ1-2, with TRBD1 matching over 8 bases. The CDR3 is 15 amino acids. With V trimmed by 2 bases and J by 1 base, 3 bases remained unmatched. Germline V CDR1 and CDR2: MNHEY, SMNVEV (reference sequence). The CDR3 DNA reads TGTGCCAGCAGTTTAAACAGGGGGGTTAACTATGGCTACACCTTC. It specifies CASSLNRGVNYGYTF.

This sequence joins TRBV7-8 and TRBJ1-1; D not certain. The germline gives CDR1 SGHVS, CDR2 FQNEAQ. The CDR3 is 15 residues long. The V end was cut by 5 bases, the J end by 1 base, with 14 bases between. CDR3 nucleotides: TGTGCCAGCAGCCAATCGTCCCGGGGGAACACTGAAGCTTTCTTT. Translated: CASSQSSRGNTEAFF.

This clone has only a few counts. The chain combines TRBV10-1 with TRBJ2-7, with 9 bases identical to TRBD2. The CDR3 has 13 residues. V shed 11 bases, J shed 2 bases, and the junction held 7 bases outside the gene matches. Germline CDR1 WNHNN, CDR2 SYGVQD (reference sequence). CDR3 loop: CAGRLAEPYEQYF. CDR3 bases: TGCGCCGGAAGACTAGCGGAGCCCTACGAGCAGTACTTC.

The chain couples TRBV30 to TRBJ1-1, with a weak D call TRBD1 (6 bases). The V gene lost 6 bases and the J gene lost 2 bases, with 16 bases spanning the gap. There are 14 residues in the CDR3. Germline CDR1 is GTSNPN and CDR2 is SVGIG (reference sequence). This chain's CDR3 is CACQPGALNTEAFF. CDR3 DNA: TGTGCCTGTCAACCAGGGGCACTTAACACTGAAGCTTTCTTT.